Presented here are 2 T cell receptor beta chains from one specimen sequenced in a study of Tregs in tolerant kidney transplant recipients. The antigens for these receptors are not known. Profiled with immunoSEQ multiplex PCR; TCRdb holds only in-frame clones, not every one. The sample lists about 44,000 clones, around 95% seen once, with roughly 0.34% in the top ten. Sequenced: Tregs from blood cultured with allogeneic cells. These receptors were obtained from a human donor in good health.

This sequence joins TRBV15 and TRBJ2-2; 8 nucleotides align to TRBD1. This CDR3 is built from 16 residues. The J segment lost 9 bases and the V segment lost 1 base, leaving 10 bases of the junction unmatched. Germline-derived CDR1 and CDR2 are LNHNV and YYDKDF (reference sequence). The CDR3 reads CATSRGGAGGKRELFF. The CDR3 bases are TGTGCCACCAGCAGAGGGGGGGCAGGGGGCAAGAGGGAGCTGTTTTTT.

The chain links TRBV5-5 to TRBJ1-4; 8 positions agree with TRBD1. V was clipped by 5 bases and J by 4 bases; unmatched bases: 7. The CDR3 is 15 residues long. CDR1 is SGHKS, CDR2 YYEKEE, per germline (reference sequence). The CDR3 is CASRFGQGGNEKLFF. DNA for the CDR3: TGTGCCAGCAGATTCGGACAGGGCGGTAATGAAAAACTGTTTTTT.